The 19 T cell receptor beta chains listed next were all sequenced from one sample in a study of Graves' ophthalmopathy and Graves' hyperthyroidism. Researchers took RNA transcripts and amplified TCR beta CDR3 regions from them. First-round RT-PCR employed HTBI primers, with a second-round multiplex PCR after it. TCRdb fed the multiplex PCR reads into MiXCR, producing one record per CDR3 protein. This table has hundreds of thousands of distinct CDR3 sequences, around 21% appearing once. The sample comprised peripheral blood. These receptors came from a woman between 18 and 29 years old with stable Graves' hyperthyroidism.

This clonotype was seen repeatedly, ten times or more. The rearrangement joins TRBV7-8 to TRBJ2-5; 7 positions match TRBD2. This CDR3 contains 15 residues. Trimming took 5 bases from V and 0 from J; bases not matched to a gene: 6. The germline V gene has CDR1 SGHVS and CDR2 FQNEAQ. The CDR3 loop reads CASSPSGPHQETQYF. The DNA of the CDR3 is TGTGCCAGCAGCCCTAGCGGACCGCACCAAGAGACCCAGTACTTC.

This clonotype was seen repeatedly, ten times or more. The V and J genes are TRBV12-3 or TRBV12-4 and TRBJ1-2, with D uncertain. V was shortened by 2 bases and J by 9 bases, with 16 bases between the two germline ends. The CDR3 totals 14 residues. This CDR3 is CASSLRANPRSYTF. In nucleotides, the CDR3 is TGTGCCAGCAGTTTAAGGGCCAACCCTCGGAGCTACACCTTC.

This clonotype was recorded at least ten times. This chain uses TRBV24-1 with TRBJ2-2; D may be TRBD1 or TRBD2 (5 bases each). CDR1 and CDR2 (germline): KGHDR, SFDVKD. The V end lost 3 bases, the J end lost 5 bases, and 15 bases lay between the germline ends. The CDR3 totals 16 residues. The CDR3 coding sequence is TGTGCCACCAGTGATCCGGGACGGAAACTTACCGGGGAGCTGTTTTTT. This gives the protein CATSDPGRKLTGELFF.

The V gene is TRBV7-9, the J gene TRBJ1-1, with D perhaps matching TRBD1 (5 bases). Looked up from germline, CDR1 is SEHNR and CDR2 is FQNEAQ (reference sequence). V gave up 7 bases and J gave up 7 bases, with 10 bases separating them. This CDR3 contains 11 residues. The CDR3: CASTWGSEAFF. In nucleotides, the CDR3 is TGTGCCAGCACTTGGGGGAGTGAAGCTTTCTTT.

The table lists this clonotype with many counts. The chain has TRBV12-3 or TRBV12-4 and TRBJ2-7, with TRBD1 matching 8 bases. There are 14 residues in the CDR3. The trim removed 6 bases at V and 0 bases at J, leaving 4 bases unmatched. The CDR3 DNA follows: TGTGCCAGCAGCTACAGGGGGTTCTCCTACGAGCAGTACTTC. This sequence encodes CASSYRGFSYEQYF.

About this clonotype: Possible read error: a much larger clone is one base away. This chain joins TRBV6-1 and TRBJ2-5, with D maybe TRBD2 (5 bases). Trimming took 6 bases from V and 5 from J, leaving 19 bases between them. Germline V gene sequence: CDR1 MNHNS, CDR2 SASEGT. The CDR3 sequence is 15 residues long. The CDR3 reads CASSITQSGMETQYF. In DNA form, the CDR3 reads TGTGCCAGCAGCATTACGCAGAGCGGCATGGAGACCCAGTACTTC.

This clonotype was detected many times. The chain uses TRBV6-5 and TRBJ2-7, with 8 bases matching TRBD2. The V gene end was trimmed by 7 bases and the J gene end by 2 bases; junction bases not matched to a gene: 10. CDR1 and CDR2 from the germline V gene are MNHEY and SVGAGI. There are 15 residues in the CDR3. CDR3 protein: CASTSRTSSTYEQYF. Written as DNA, the CDR3 is TGTGCCAGCACTTCGAGGACTAGCTCCACCTACGAGCAGTACTTC.

A remark on this clonotype: With a much larger clone just one base away, this may be a read error. The chain recombines TRBV3-1 with TRBJ2-7; perhaps TRBD2 as D (5 bases). The germline V gene has CDR1 LGHDT and CDR2 YNNKEL (reference sequence). V lost 4 bases to trimming and J lost 5 bases, with 21 bases between them. The CDR3 has 16 amino acids. This CDR3 reads CASSPYPDTDWNEQYF. CDR3 sequence (DNA): TGTGCCAGCAGCCCTTACCCCGACACGGACTGGAACGAGCAGTACTTC.

This clonotype has more than one count but fewer than ten. The chain is built from TRBV6-1 and TRBJ1-1, with D tentatively TRBD1 (5 bases). There are 14 residues in the CDR3. Looked up from germline, CDR1 is MNHNS and CDR2 is SASEGT. The V end lost 0 bases, the J end lost 7 bases, and 12 bases lay between the germline ends. This CDR3 reads CASSEAGEPDEAFF. The DNA for the CDR3 is TGTGCCAGCAGTGAAGCGGGGGAGCCGGATGAAGCTTTCTTT.

This clonotype appeared once. The chain is built from TRBV6-5 and TRBJ2-7; TRBD2 is a possible D gene (6 bases). Trimming left V 0 bases short and J 6 bases short, with 12 bases between. Germline CDR1 and CDR2: MNHEY and SVGAGI. The CDR3 spans 14 residues. The CDR3 here is CASSYSRRGLEQYF. DNA of the CDR3: TGTGCCAGCAGTTACTCGCGGCGGGGTCTCGAGCAGTACTTC.

This clonotype has a handful of counts. The chain employs TRBV6-1 and TRBJ1-5, with TRBD1 as a possible D gene (5 bases). Germline V gives CDR1 MNHNS, CDR2 SASEGT. Trimming shortened V by 4 bases and J by 4 bases, and 14 bases separated the two germline ends. The CDR3 is 15 residues long. CDR3 amino acids: CASSGGTTGNQPQHF. For the CDR3, the DNA is TGTGCCAGCAGTGGGGGGACGACTGGGAATCAGCCCCAGCATTTT.

This clonotype has a count of ten or more. This chain uses TRBV30 with TRBJ1-5; TRBD1 matches at 8 bases. The CDR3 runs to 13 residues. The germline V gene encodes CDR1 GTSNPN and CDR2 SVGIG (reference sequence). V shed 6 bases and J 7 bases; nucleotides not matched to a gene: 8. Written as DNA, the CDR3 is TGTGCCTGTGCGACAGGGGTAGGGCAGCCCCAGCATTTT. As protein: CACATGVGQPQHF.

This clonotype was counted many times. The gene calls are TRBV28 and TRBJ2-7, with D possibly being TRBD1 or TRBD2 (5 bases each). The CDR3 runs 14 residues. V was clipped by 2 bases and J by 2 bases, with 10 bases between them. Germline-derived CDR1 and CDR2 are MDHEN and SYDVKM. This CDR3 is CASSLIGTTYEQYF. DNA of the CDR3: TGTGCCAGCAGTTTAATCGGGACGACCTACGAGCAGTACTTC.

This clonotype has only a few counts. A much more abundant neighbour one base away suggests this may be a read error. The chain uses TRBV3-1 and TRBJ1-1; tentative D call: TRBD1 (5 bases). The CDR3 is made up of 13 amino acids. CDR1 is LGHDT and CDR2 is YNNKEL in the germline V gene (reference sequence). In nucleotides, the CDR3 is TGTGCCAGCAGCCGAACCAGGGAGACTGAAGCTTGCTTT. Its translation: CASSRTRETEACF.

Many counts were recorded for this clonotype. The V call is TRBV4-1, the J call TRBJ2-5; D is uncertain. The CDR3 consists of 15 residues. V was trimmed by 2 bases and J by 5 bases, leaving 15 bases between them. The germline gives CDR1 MGHRA, CDR2 YSYEKL. This chain's CDR3 is CASSQPIRLGETQYF. CDR3 in DNA: TGCGCCAGCAGCCAACCAATAAGGTTGGGGGAGACCCAGTACTTC.

This clonotype was observed many times. V usage is TRBV29-1 and J usage is TRBJ2-4, with 7 bases aligning to TRBD1. The CDR3 has 15 residues. Losses at the gene ends were 4 bases for V and 0 bases for J; bases not matched to a gene: 6. The germline CDR1 and CDR2 sequences are SQVTM and ANQGSEA. The CDR3 DNA is TGCAGCGTTGGAGGGGGCAGGTCAGCCAAAAACATTCAGTACTTC. Encoded protein: CSVGGGRSAKNIQYF.

This clonotype was counted many times. V and J are TRBV12-3 or TRBV12-4 and TRBJ2-7, with 13 bases lining up with TRBD2. The V gene end was trimmed by 5 bases and the J gene end by 4 bases; junction bases not matched to a gene: 5. The CDR3 contains 15 residues. Here the CDR3 reads CASSGGLAGRYEQYF. The CDR3 bases are TGTGCCAGCAGTGGGGGACTAGCGGGAAGGTACGAGCAGTACTTC.

The chain employs TRBV2 and TRBJ2-5; 7 bases map to TRBD1. The CDR3 extends over 16 amino acids. Trimming cost V 5 bases and J 0 bases; bases outside gene matches: 9. Germline V gives CDR1 SNHLY, CDR2 FYNNEI. The CDR3 region is CASSPLGQKYQETQYF. The CDR3 region has the DNA TGTGCCAGCAGTCCCCTGGGACAGAAATACCAAGAGACCCAGTACTTC.

In its sample, this clonotype was seen many times. The rearrangement uses TRBV20-1 and TRBJ2-3, with 8 bases aligning to TRBD2. Trimming at V came to 3 bases and at J to 4 bases, leaving 15 bases not matched to a gene. The length of the CDR3 is 17 residues. CDR1 is DFQATT and CDR2 is SNEGSKA in the germline V gene (reference sequence). For the CDR3, the DNA is TGCAGTGCTAGGGTTGACGGGAGGGCCATTCTCGCAGATACGCAGTATTTT. It specifies CSARVDGRAILADTQYF.